This entry features one T cell receptor beta chain sequence. Its antigen is undetermined. Germline CDR1 reads SGHDT; CDR2 reads YYEEEE. Losses at the gene ends were 1 base for V and 0 bases for J; bases not matched to a gene: 2. The CDR3 is 16 amino acids. This record belongs to a study of cytomegalovirus exposure and HLA in healthy donors. About the research overall: The early release's HLA-typed donors yielded some 85 million unique TCRs. Study-level results: The listing of roughly 160 TCR beta chains classed them as cytomegalovirus-associated. Whilst most TCR sequences proved rare, a subset of public TCRs occurred across many donors.

The PCR used 60 Vbeta and 13 Jbeta primers. Original processing methods: In a later analysis, the count reached 74 million or so unique TCR beta chains, with roughly 12 million shared. Generated by immunoSEQ multiplex PCR, the TCRdb table keeps only in-frame clones and is missing some. V and J calls and clone size are as listed in that table; D and trimming were resolved from the DNA. Seen here are some 120,000 clones, 79% observed once, and the top ten hold about 2%. The sequence was obtained from a man aged 18 to 30 in good health and CMV-seronegative. This chain uses TRBV5-6 with TRBJ2-1; TRBD2 matches 9 bases. The sequenced material came from PBMCs. Here the CDR3 reads CASSLSGGSSYNEQFF. CDR3 sequence (DNA): TGTGCCAGCAGCTTGAGCGGGGGGAGCTCCTACAATGAGCAGTTCTTC.